This record concerns one T cell receptor (beta chain) sequence. In germline, CDR1 is LNHNV, CDR2 YYDKDF (reference sequence). This CDR3 is 14 amino acids long. Trimming removed 3 bases at V and 5 bases at J, with 14 bases between. The table came from immunoSEQ multiplex PCR; TCRdb's copy has only in-frame clones and leaves some out. The profile shows around 31,000 clones, approximately 95% of them singletons. These data belong to a study of control samples from healthy donors and cancer patients. The sequence came from a man in his sixties in good health. The sequenced sample consisted of blood. The chain has TRBV15 and TRBJ2-7; D not resolved. In DNA, the CDR3 is TGTGCCACCAGCAGCACCACAGTGGGGAACGAGCAGTACTTC. Amino acids: CATSSTTVGNEQYF.